This record covers a single T cell receptor (beta chain). This sample was taken from a study of blood T cell repertoires in COVID-19. At the level of the study: From the United States, Italy and Spain came samples of acute and convalescent COVID-19. Sources were T cells, B-cell-depleted T cells, or PBMCs; the material itself was cDNA or gDNA.

The germline V gene encodes CDR1 SEHNR and CDR2 FQNEAQ (reference sequence). This CDR3 has 14 residues. V shed 2 bases and J shed 6 bases, with 10 bases lying between them. Per the original data handling: Amplified reference gene primers provided the basis for estimating nucleated cell counts. Sequencing used immunoSEQ multiplex PCR; TCRdb keeps in-frame clones, though not all of them. The V and J calls and clone size are taken from that table; D and trimming were inferred from the DNA. Of roughly 72,000 clones detected, under 90% appear once; the ten largest clones hold about 20%. The J gene is TRBJ2-2, the V gene TRBV7-9; unclear D gene. The sample comprised peripheral blood. This TCR was recovered from a man aged 65 to 79 who had recovered from COVID-19. Written as DNA, the CDR3 is TGTGCCAGCAGCTTATTTGTAACTTCCGGGGAGCTGTTTTTT. Encoded protein: CASSLFVTSGELFF.